Following are 25 T cell receptor beta chains from one sample sequenced in a study of blood T cells in healthy people across ages. Primed by a sample-barcoded 5' primer and a J-beta primer mix, a second PCR proceeded for about 6 to 12 cycles. TCRdb re-called the 5' RACE reads with MiXCR, one entry per CDR3 protein. The sample records around 800,000 distinct CDR3 sequences, 46% being singletons. The specimen sequenced was blood. Receptors originate from a man at least 80 years old in good health.

The chain couples TRBV6-4 to TRBJ2-2; D gene uncertain. This CDR3 contains 14 residues. Germline CDR1 MRHNA, CDR2 SNTAGT. Trimming shortened V by 4 bases and J by 3 bases, and 9 bases separated the two germline ends. The CDR3 coding sequence is TGTGCCAGCAGTGTGGGTGTAGACACCGGGGAGCTGTTTTTT. Translated, it gives CASSVGVDTGELFF.

In nucleotides, the CDR3 is TGCAGCGTACGGGACTCTCGATACGAGCAGTACTTC. It codes for CSVRDSRYEQYF. V is TRBV29-1 and J is TRBJ2-7; tentative D call: TRBD2 (6 bases). The CDR3 has 12 residues. Germline lookup yields CDR1 SQVTM and CDR2 ANQGSEA. Trimming shortened V by 6 bases and J by 4 bases, and 13 bases separated the two germline ends.

Only a few counts were recorded for this clonotype. The chain uses TRBV9 and TRBJ2-7; either TRBD1 or TRBD2 may supply D (6 bases each). Gene TRBJ2-5 matches the end of the DNA better, so the J call may be wrong. This CDR3 is built from 16 residues. Germline V gives CDR1 SGDLS, CDR2 YYNGEE. The DNA for the CDR3 is TGTGCCAGCAGCGGACCAACTAGGGGGGCTGGGGAGACCCAGTACTTC. It encodes CASSGPTRGAGETQYF.

This rearrangement joins TRBV7-9 to TRBJ1-3; TRBD1 is a possible D gene (5 bases). Germline V gives CDR1 SEHNR, CDR2 FQNEAQ (reference sequence). V lost 5 bases and J 0 bases, leaving 14 bases between the germline ends. This CDR3 spans 16 amino acids. DNA of the CDR3: TGTGCCAGCAGCCGTCGAGGGGAGTCCTCTGGAAACACCATATATTTT. Translating gives CASSRRGESSGNTIYF.

This clonotype occurred a few times. V and J are TRBV7-2 and TRBJ2-3; D may be TRBD1 (5 bases). Germline CDR1 is SGHTA and CDR2 is FQGNSA. The V end was cut by 5 bases, the J end by 7 bases, with 7 bases between. The CDR3 runs to 11 residues. The CDR3: CASSPGNTQYF. The CDR3 nucleotides read TGTGCCAGCAGCCCAGGGAATACGCAGTATTTT. The entire variable domain, with the rest obtained from reference TRBV7-2 and TRBJ2-3, is as follows: GAGVSQSPSNKVTEKGKDVELRCDPISGHTALYWYRQSLGQGLEFLIYFQGNSAPDKSGLPSDRFSAERTGGSVSTLTIQRTQQEDSAVYLCASSPGNTQYFGPGTRLTVL.

The rearrangement links TRBV20-1 to TRBJ2-2, with 11 bases aligning to TRBD2. Germline CDR1 and CDR2: DFQATT and SNEGSKA (reference sequence). The CDR3 totals 16 residues. With 6 bases clipped from V and 5 bases from J, the junction kept 11 bases outside the gene matches. Here the CDR3 reads CSAIDGASGRTGELFF. In DNA, the CDR3 is TGCAGTGCCATAGACGGGGCTAGCGGGAGGACCGGGGAGCTGTTTTTT.

The chain couples TRBV9 to TRBJ2-2, with D maybe TRBD1 (6 bases). CDR3 size: 14 residues. Between the trimmed V and J ends, which lost 6 bases and 4 bases, there was a span of 13 bases. Germline lookup yields CDR1 SGDLS and CDR2 YYNGEE. CDR3 nucleotide sequence: TGTGCCAGCAAGCCAGGGGCAGCCACCGGGGAGCTGTTTTTT. It is translated as CASKPGAATGELFF.

The chain uses TRBV13 and TRBJ2-6, with D perhaps TRBD2 (6 bases). V gave up 2 bases and J gave up 1 base, with 9 bases separating them. The CDR3 totals 16 residues. Germline assignment: CDR1 PRHDT and CDR2 FYEKMQ (reference sequence). This chain's CDR3 is CASSLYRGSGANVLTF. CDR3 nucleotides: TGTGCCAGCAGCTTATATCGGGGGTCTGGGGCCAACGTCCTGACTTTC.

The V call is TRBV24-1, the J call TRBJ1-5, with a weak D call TRBD1 (6 bases). The CDR3 sequence is 13 residues long. V was pared by 4 bases and J by 5 bases, with 8 bases between. Germline V gives CDR1 KGHDR, CDR2 SFDVKD. In DNA form, the CDR3 reads TGTGCCACCAGTGAGAGGGGGGATCAGCCCCAGCATTTT. It specifies CATSERGDQPQHF.

The V and J genes are TRBV5-5 and TRBJ2-4; D is perhaps TRBD1 (6 bases). Germline V CDR1 and CDR2: SGHKS, YYEKEE (reference sequence). Deletions cut 3 bases from V and 7 bases from J, with 20 bases between. CDR3 length equals 16 residues. In DNA, the CDR3 is TGTGCCAGCAGCTCCAGGACAGAGGTTGGCTCGAACATTCAGTACTTC. It specifies CASSSRTEVGSNIQYF. The full variable domain, rest sourced from reference TRBV5-5 and TRBJ2-4, is DAGVTQSPTHLIKTRGQQVTLRCSPISGHKSVSWYQQVLGQGPQFIFQYYEKEERGRGNFPDRFSARQFPNYSSELNVNALLLGDSALYLCASSSRTEVGSNIQYFGAGTRLSVL.

The chain recombines TRBV7-9 with TRBJ2-7, with 9 bases that match TRBD1. V lost 5 bases, J lost 7 bases, and 15 bases stayed unmatched. This CDR3 contains 16 residues. CDR1 and CDR2 from the germline V gene are SEHNR and FQNEAQ (reference sequence). CDR3 residues: CASSQLPVQGAVEQYF. DNA of the CDR3: TGTGCCAGCAGCCAACTTCCTGTACAGGGGGCGGTTGAGCAGTACTTC.

V usage is TRBV29-1 and J usage is TRBJ2-5; 10 bases fit TRBD2. Matching the DNA end better, TRBJ2-7 makes the J call doubtful. Per germline, CDR1 SQVTM and CDR2 ANQGSEA. CDR3 length equals 14 residues. The CDR3: CSVGLLAGPYEQYF. DNA for the CDR3: TGCAGCGTTGGATTACTAGCGGGGCCCTACGAGCAGTACTTC.

V usage is TRBV9 and J usage is TRBJ2-3; no firm D call. The V and J ends lost 2 bases and 1 base respectively, with 11 bases between them. The CDR3 consists of 15 residues. Germline V gene lookup returns CDR1 SGDLS and CDR2 YYNGEE. This CDR3 is CASSVDPGGTDTQYF. The CDR3 nucleotides read TGTGCCAGCAGCGTTGACCCTGGGGGCACAGATACGCAGTATTTT. The entire variable domain, with the rest obtained from reference TRBV9 and TRBJ2-3, is as follows: DSGVTQTPKHLITATGQRVTLRCSPRSGDLSVYWYQQSLDQGLQFLIQYYNGEERAKGNILERFSAQQFPDLHSELNLSSLELGDSALYFCASSVDPGGTDTQYFGPGTRLTVL.

This chain uses TRBV7-2 with TRBJ2-5; 8 positions agree with TRBD1. Trimming removed 2 bases from V and 11 bases from J; junction bases left unmatched: 13. The CDR3 is made up of 15 amino acids. Germline CDR1 SGHTA, CDR2 FQGNSA. The chain's CDR3 is CASSLTAQGAIEQYF. The CDR3 DNA reads as TGTGCCAGCAGCTTAACTGCCCAGGGGGCAATTGAGCAGTACTTC.

The chain uses TRBV20-1 and TRBJ1-2; 9 bases agree with TRBD1. The V gene's germline CDR1 is DFQATT and CDR2 SNEGSKA (reference sequence). This CDR3 has 16 residues. V dropped 0 bases and J dropped 2; count of bases not matched to a gene: 7. CDR3 sequence (DNA): TGCAGTGCTAGAGAAAGTGTAGGACAGGGGAACTATGGCTACACCTTC. This sequence encodes CSARESVGQGNYGYTF.

This clonotype occurred a few times. J is TRBJ2-5 and V is TRBV4-3; the D gene is possibly TRBD1 (5 bases). In germline, CDR1 is LGHNA, CDR2 YSLEER. The CDR3 is made up of 14 amino acids. Trimming shortened V by 0 bases and J by 11 bases, and 16 bases separated the two germline ends. CDR3 DNA: TGCGCCAGCAGCCAAGATCTTGACAGCCCAAAGCAGTACTTC. As protein: CASSQDLDSPKQYF.

The gene calls are TRBV12-3 or TRBV12-4 and TRBJ2-3; 7 nucleotides agree with TRBD1. Trimming cost V 6 bases and J 6 bases; bases outside gene matches: 9. The CDR3 contains 14 residues. The CDR3 protein is CASSLDRVLDTQYF. The CDR3 DNA reads TGTGCCAGCAGCCTAGACAGGGTCCTTGATACGCAGTATTTT.

This chain uses TRBV28 with TRBJ1-1; 11 nucleotides align to TRBD1. Germline-derived CDR1 and CDR2 are MDHEN and SYDVKM. V gave up 4 bases and J gave up 6 bases; unmatched junction bases: 4. This CDR3 has 14 residues. As DNA, the CDR3 is TGTGCCAGCAGTTCGGGACAGGGGGTGGCTGAAGCTTTCTTT. This translates into CASSSGQGVAEAFF.

The V and J genes are TRBV4-3 and TRBJ2-2; 9 nucleotides align to TRBD1. V was clipped by 5 bases and J by 4 bases; unmatched bases: 5. Germline lookup yields CDR1 LGHNA and CDR2 YSLEER. The CDR3 spans 15 residues. CDR3 region: CASSSGTGFTGELFF. CDR3 nucleotide sequence: TGCGCCAGCAGCTCCGGGACAGGGTTCACCGGGGAGCTGTTTTTT.

J is TRBJ2-1 and V is TRBV20-1, with 9 bases identical to TRBD2. The CDR3 is 14 residues long. Losses at the gene ends were 5 bases for V and 7 bases for J; bases not matched to a gene: 9. CDR1 is DFQATT, CDR2 SNEGSKA, per germline (reference sequence). CDR3 loop: CSAQLAGGGNEQFF. The CDR3 bases are TGCAGTGCTCAACTAGCGGGCGGGGGGAATGAGCAGTTCTTC.

This clonotype was counted once. The rearrangement uses TRBV20-1 and TRBJ2-5; D is unresolved. Deletions cut 3 bases from V and 3 bases from J, with 5 bases between. Per germline, CDR1 DFQATT and CDR2 SNEGSKA (reference sequence). This CDR3 is 11 amino acids long. CDR3 DNA: TGCAGTGCTAGGATAGAAGAGACCCAGTACTTC. Translating gives CSARIEETQYF.

The chain joins TRBV5-1 to TRBJ2-5, with D maybe TRBD2 (5 bases). The CDR3 is 14 residues long. The germline V gene has CDR1 SGHRS and CDR2 YFSETQ. V was clipped by 4 bases and J by 11 bases, with 21 bases between them. CDR3 coding DNA: TGCGCCAGCAGCCGCGACCCAAACGGGAATGAGCAGTACTTC. It codes for CASSRDPNGNEQYF.

Remarks on this clonotype: The conserved final phenylalanine or tryptophan is absent from the CDR3, which likely points to a read error. The V gene is TRBV6-5, the J gene TRBJ1-5; D is unclear. Germline-derived CDR1 and CDR2 are MNHEY and SVGAGI. The V end lost 1 base, the J end lost 3 bases, and 10 bases lay between the germline ends. The CDR3 is 15 amino acids. The CDR3 sequence is CASSYYRTDNQPQHV. CDR3 coding DNA: TGTGCCAGCAGTTACTACAGAACCGACAATCAGCCCCAGCATGTT.

This chain joins TRBV20-1 and TRBJ2-1, with 9 nucleotides matching TRBD2. The tail of the sequence fits TRBJ2-7 better, so the J call may be wrong. The germline V gene has CDR1 DFQATT and CDR2 SNEGSKA (reference sequence). The CDR3 totals 15 residues. Here the CDR3 reads CSARGPSGIGNEQYF. In DNA form, the CDR3 reads TGCAGTGCTAGAGGCCCTAGCGGGATCGGCAATGAGCAGTACTTC.

The chain employs TRBV5-1 and TRBJ2-1; TRBD2 matches 12 bases. CDR1 SGHRS and CDR2 YFSETQ come from the germline V gene. The CDR3 extends over 15 amino acids. Losses at the gene ends were 0 bases for V and 10 bases for J; bases not matched to a gene: 5. CDR3 region: CASSLGASGGAEQFF. CDR3 nucleotides: TGCGCCAGCAGCTTGGGCGCTAGCGGGGGGGCGGAGCAGTTCTTC.